Each of the 26 T cell receptor beta chains below was sequenced from the same sample in a study of vaccination effects on CD4 cells after COVID-19. Sequencing was performed with immunoSEQ multiplex PCR; in TCRdb, only in-frame clones are kept and a portion is missing. This sample has 35,000 to 55,000 clones; roughly 79% occur once, and the top ten carry 11%. Antigen-specific CD4+ T cells were expanded with viral peptide pools in the ViraFEST assay before sequencing. Once cultured for 10 days, the cells underwent separation to obtain CD4+ T cells. Recipients of the vaccine had no prior SARS-CoV-2 infection and negative nucleocapsid antibodies. Antigens of these TCRs are unknown. The sequenced sample was CD4+ T cells from PBMCs cultured with SARS-CoV-2 spike peptides, obtained before COVID-19 vaccination. All receptors derive from a human donor who received a COVID-19 vaccine.

The chain recombines TRBV5-1 with TRBJ2-3; 11 bases map to TRBD2. With V trimmed by 3 bases and J by 2 bases, 8 bases remained unmatched. Per the germline V gene, CDR1 is SGHRS and CDR2 is YFSETQ. CDR3 length: 17 amino acids. The CDR3, as DNA: TGCGCCAGCAGCTCAATACCGGGACTAGCGGCCACAGATACGCAGTATTTT. Translation gives CASSSIPGLAATDTQYF. Full variable domain (missing parts from reference TRBV5-1 and TRBJ2-3): KAGVTQTPRYLIKTRGQQVTLSCSPISGHRSVSWYQQTPGQGLQFLFEYFSETQRNKGNFPGRFSGRQFSNSRSEMNVSTLELGDSALYLCASSSIPGLAATDTQYFGPGTRLTVL.

This clone appeared once. The J gene is TRBJ2-3, the V gene TRBV7-2; tentatively, D is TRBD1 (6 bases). V was clipped by 5 bases and J by 3 bases, with 15 bases between them. Germline V gene data show CDR1 as SGHTA and CDR2 as FQGNSA. CDR3 size: 15 residues. Here the CDR3 reads CASSDQTGPTDTQYF. CDR3 nucleotide sequence: TGTGCCAGCAGCGACCAGACAGGTCCAACAGATACGCAGTATTTT.

The chain combines TRBV4-1 with TRBJ2-6; weak D call: TRBD2 (5 bases). Germline CDR1 reads MGHRA; CDR2 reads YSYEKL. The CDR3 contains 17 residues. V lost 4 bases and J lost 4, with 17 bases in between. The CDR3 DNA follows: TGCGCCAGCAGCCCGGCCAGACGGGGAGCAGGGGCCAACGTCCTGACTTTC. It encodes CASSPARRGAGANVLTF.

V is TRBV28 and J is TRBJ2-7; D tentatively reads TRBD1 or TRBD2 (6 bases each). V dropped 3 bases and J dropped 6 bases, with 15 bases sitting between them. The CDR3 totals 14 residues. Germline V gene sequence: CDR1 MDHEN, CDR2 SYDVKM. The CDR3 loop reads CASSFRGAWFEQYV. CDR3 sequence (DNA): TGTGCCAGCAGTTTTAGGGGGGCATGGTTCGAGCAGTACGTC.

The J gene is TRBJ2-5, the V gene TRBV24-1, with D possibly being TRBD1 (6 bases). Germline values: CDR1 KGHDR, CDR2 SFDVKD. Deletions cut 4 bases from V and 6 bases from J, with 17 bases between. The CDR3 contains 15 residues. CDR3: CATSDRDTRGQTQYF. As DNA, the CDR3 is TGTGCCACCAGTGACCGGGACACTCGAGGACAGACCCAGTACTTC.

This chain links TRBV10-3 with TRBJ2-1; 12 bases are shared with TRBD1. Trimming removed 5 bases from V and 6 bases from J; junction bases left unmatched: 5. The germline V gene has CDR1 ENHRY and CDR2 SYGVKD. This CDR3 has 15 residues. CDR3 protein: CAISPRDRGLNEQFF. The CDR3 DNA sequence: TGTGCCATCAGTCCCCGGGACAGGGGGCTCAATGAGCAGTTCTTC.

This clone was observed a single time. The V and J genes are TRBV2 and TRBJ2-7; 10 nucleotides align to TRBD1. The length of the CDR3 is 15 residues. Germline values: CDR1 SNHLY, CDR2 FYNNEI. Trimming took 7 bases from V and 2 from J; bases not matched to a gene: 8. Here the CDR3 reads CASKVGQGGTYEQYV. CDR3 in DNA: TGTGCCAGCAAGGTAGGACAGGGGGGGACCTACGAGCAGTACGTC.

The rearrangement joins TRBV7-8 to TRBJ2-1; a weak D match, TRBD2 (6 bases). The germline CDR1 and CDR2 sequences are SGHVS and FQNEAQ. V gave up 3 bases and J gave up 7 bases, with 16 bases separating them. The CDR3 has 15 residues. The CDR3 nucleotides are TGTGCCAGCAGCTTGGGAGGTGATGGTGAAAATGAGCAGTTCTTC. It codes for CASSLGGDGENEQFF.

This clone was seen more than once but under ten times. This chain uses TRBV27 with TRBJ2-2; no definite D call. The V gene lost 6 bases and the J gene lost 8 bases, with 10 bases spanning the gap. The CDR3 extends over 12 amino acids. In germline, CDR1 is MNHEY, CDR2 SMNVEV (reference sequence). The CDR3 reads CASSPISGELFF. The CDR3 bases are TGTGCCAGCAGCCCTATATCTGGGGAGCTGTTTTTT.

The chain employs TRBV27 and TRBJ1-5; D is unresolved. The CDR3 totals 13 residues. V lost 6 bases to trimming and J lost 6 bases, with 12 bases between them. The germline V gene has CDR1 MNHEY and CDR2 SMNVEV (reference sequence). Here the CDR3 DNA reads TGTGCCAGCAGGAAAACCCGGGCTCAGCCCCAGCATTTT. Its translation: CASRKTRAQPQHF.

In this sample, this clone turned up a few times. This chain connects TRBV6-5 to TRBJ1-5; 7 nucleotides agree with TRBD1. Trimming at V came to 5 bases and at J to 2 bases, leaving 3 bases not matched to a gene. The CDR3 is made up of 14 amino acids. Germline V lookup: CDR1 MNHEY, CDR2 SVGAGI. The CDR3 protein is CASSTGQGNQPQHF. The DNA of the CDR3 is TGTGCCAGCAGTACCGGACAGGGCAATCAGCCCCAGCATTTT.

The rearrangement links TRBV24-1 to TRBJ2-1; possible D gene TRBD2, 5 bases. V was cut by 2 bases and J by 0 bases, with 22 bases left in between. CDR3 length: 20 residues. Germline-derived CDR1 and CDR2 are KGHDR and SFDVKD. In DNA form, the CDR3 reads TGTGCCACCAGTGATTCTCCGGGTTCGGCGCGGGCCAGCTCCTACAATGAGCAGTTCTTC. Its protein product is CATSDSPGSARASSYNEQFF.

This chain connects TRBV19 to TRBJ1-5; tentatively, D is TRBD1 (5 bases). The V gene's germline CDR1 is LNHDA and CDR2 SQIVND (reference sequence). The CDR3 extends over 24 amino acids. Trimming took off 5 bases at V and 2 bases at J, with 40 bases between the two ends. The chain's CDR3 is CASSPCGGTFNSTGTPSGNQPQHF. The CDR3 DNA reads TGTGCCAGTAGTCCTTGTGGGGGGACCTTTAACTCCACTGGGACCCCATCGGGCAATCAGCCCCAGCATTTT.

The chain is built from TRBV5-1 and TRBJ1-1; TRBD1 agrees at 8 bases. The CDR3 length is 15 residues. J lost 2 bases, V lost 4 bases, and 7 bases had no gene match. Looked up from germline, CDR1 is SGHRS and CDR2 is YFSETQ. The CDR3 nucleotides read TGCGCCAGCAGCCCGCCGGACAGGGCAAACACTGAAGCTTTCTTT. It yields the protein CASSPPDRANTEAFF.

This chain joins TRBV7-2 and TRBJ2-1; D gene unclear. This CDR3 contains 13 residues. V lost 1 base and J 7 bases, leaving 8 bases between the germline ends. Per the germline V gene, CDR1 is SGHTA and CDR2 is FQGNSA. CDR3 nucleotides: TGTGCCAGCAGCTTAGAGGTTCAGAATGAGCAGTTCTTC. It is translated as CASSLEVQNEQFF.

The rearrangement joins TRBV3-1 (or the pseudogene TRBV3-2) to TRBJ2-7, with 11 bases that match TRBD1. V lost 3 bases and J lost 6; bases outside the gene matches: 4. The CDR3 runs 14 residues. CDR1 and CDR2 from the germline V gene are LGHDT and YNNKEL (reference sequence). The DNA of the CDR3 is TGTGCCAGCAGCCATGGGGGACAGGGGGGCGAGCAGTACGTC. This sequence encodes CASSHGGQGGEQYV.

The chain has TRBV7-3 and TRBJ2-5; 10 bases are shared with TRBD2. Looked up from germline, CDR1 is SGHTA and CDR2 is FQGTGA. The CDR3 is 16 residues long. The trim removed 8 bases at V and 3 bases at J, leaving 12 bases unmatched. The CDR3 DNA is TGTGCCAGCTGGGTCCCAGCGGGGGGGCGTGAAGAGACCCAGTACTTC. Translation: CASWVPAGGREETQYF. Complete variable domain (other parts from reference TRBV7-3 and TRBJ2-5): GAGVSQTPSNKVTEKGKYVELRCDPISGHTALYWYRQSLGQGPEFLIYFQGTGAADDSGLPNDRFFAVRPEGSVSTLKIQRTERGDSAVYLCASWVPAGGREETQYFGPGTRLLVL.

The chain combines TRBV7-2 with TRBJ1-5; 9 bases fit TRBD1. There are 14 residues in the CDR3. Germline trimming cut 4 bases from V and 6 bases from J; bases unmatched to any gene: 4. Germline V gene data show CDR1 as SGHTA and CDR2 as FQGNSA. The DNA of the CDR3 is TGTGCCAGCAGCTATACAGGGGGCAGTCAGCCCCAGCATTTT. Its translation is CASSYTGGSQPQHF.

The rearrangement links TRBV7-2 to TRBJ1-2, with 7 nucleotides matching TRBD1. Per germline, CDR1 SGHTA and CDR2 FQGNSA. V lost 4 bases to trimming and J lost 5 bases; unmatched junction nucleotides: 1. CDR3 length equals 12 residues. This CDR3 is CASSSQGYGYTF. The CDR3 DNA sequence: TGTGCCAGCAGCTCACAGGGGTATGGCTACACCTTC.

The table lists this clone with a count of one. The J gene is TRBJ2-6, the V gene TRBV12-3 or TRBV12-4; TRBD2 might be the D (6 bases). Deletions cut 10 bases from V and 1 base from J, with 8 bases between. CDR3 length: 13 residues. The CDR3 nucleotides read TGTGCCATTGGGGGGTCTGGGGCCAACGTCCTGACTTTC. This encodes CAIGGSGANVLTF.

CDR3 residues: CASSLGLYNEQFF. The CDR3 nucleotides read TGTGCCAGCAGCTTAGGCCTTTACAATGAGCAGTTCTTC. This chain joins TRBV11-2 and TRBJ2-1, with D hard to call. V dropped 1 base and J dropped 4 bases, with 5 bases sitting between them. Per the germline V gene, CDR1 is SGHAT and CDR2 is FQNNGV. The CDR3 totals 13 residues.

This clone was counted a few times. The chain is built from TRBV19 and TRBJ2-7; TRBD2 agrees at 9 bases. CDR1 and CDR2 (germline): LNHDA, SQIVND (reference sequence). V lost 4 bases, J lost 2 bases, and 6 bases stayed unmatched. The CDR3 runs to 15 residues. For the CDR3, the DNA is TGTGCCAGTAGTAGAAGCGGGGGGCCTACCTACGAGCAGTACGTC. Residues: CASSRSGGPTYEQYV.

This clone was recorded a few times. V and J are TRBV4-1 and TRBJ2-1; 7 bases line up with TRBD1. Germline V CDR1 and CDR2: MGHRA, YSYEKL. V lost 4 bases, J lost 7 bases, and 13 bases stayed unmatched. The CDR3 covers 16 residues. The CDR3 DNA sequence: TGCGCCAGCAGCCGGGAAACCAGGACAGGACTGAATGAGCAGTTCTTC. Its protein is CASSRETRTGLNEQFF.

The gene calls are TRBV6-5 and TRBJ1-1, with TRBD1 matching over 7 bases. Germline CDR1 reads MNHEY; CDR2 reads SVGAGI. The ends lost 6 bases at V and 4 bases at J; junction bases unmatched: 8. This CDR3 is 14 amino acids long. The CDR3 bases are TGTGCCAGCAGGTCCGGACAGGTAGGCACTGAAGCTTTCTTT. It specifies CASRSGQVGTEAFF.

The chain carries TRBV7-8 and TRBJ2-7; 7 bases map to TRBD1. Germline loops: CDR1 SGHVS, CDR2 FQNEAQ. The CDR3 covers 17 residues. Trimming took 0 bases from V and 4 from J; bases not matched to a gene: 12. The CDR3 nucleotides are TGTGCCAGCAGCTTAGCGAGGGGGCTAGGGGACCAATACGAGCAGTACGTC. Translating it yields CASSLARGLGDQYEQYV.

The gene calls are TRBV5-1 and TRBJ2-3, with a weak D call TRBD2 (5 bases). Trimming removed 4 bases at V and 2 bases at J, with 8 bases between. Germline-derived CDR1 and CDR2 are SGHRS and YFSETQ. The CDR3 spans 13 residues. CDR3 sequence reads: CASSRGFTDTQYF. In DNA form, the CDR3 reads TGCGCCAGCAGCCGGGGTTTCACAGATACGCAGTATTTT.